This TCR beta chain was documented in a study of PD-L1 blockade in urothelial cancer. Study results and caveats: Those with durable benefit had larger increases in tumor-associated blood clones at 3 weeks.

As concerns this clone: What it recognizes is unknown.

Method: immunoSEQ multiplex PCR; TCRdb's copy keeps in-frame clones and lacks some. There are about 82,000 clones in the sample; roughly 80% occur only once, and more than 8% lies in the top ten. The CDR3 extends over 15 amino acids. The V gene's germline CDR1 is SGHTA and CDR2 FQGNSA. Trimming shortened V by 0 bases and J by 1 base, and 6 bases separated the two germline ends. The chain combines TRBV7-2 with TRBJ2-2; no definite D call. The starting material was PBMCs, obtained around atezolizumab (anti-PD-L1) treatment. The receptor was derived from a man in his sixties or seventies with urothelial cancer. CDR3 DNA sequence: TGTGCCAGCAGCTTAGCGTCACAGAACACCGGGGAGCTGTTTTTT. Translating it yields CASSLASQNTGELFF.